The rows below give T cell receptor beta chains drawn from one sample of a study of OX40 agonist ivuxolimab in advanced cancers. Assay: immunoSEQ multiplex PCR; the TCRdb copy retains only in-frame clones and omits some. The table shows almost 70,000 clones, with about nine tenths occurring only once. The sample in question was CD4+ or CD8+ T cells sorted from blood, obtained in a trial of the OX40 agonist ivuxolimab. These TCRs come from an adult with an advanced solid tumor such as melanoma, head and neck, liver or kidney cancer. CDR3s include the opening cysteine and the closing phenylalanine or tryptophan. D genes are given only for firm matches. Part of the rows lack a size; the others show once, few, many or a class for expanded clones.

j_gene	v_gene	d_gene	abundance	CDR3nt	CDR3aa
TRBJ2-5	TRBV5-5	-	-	TGTGCCAGCAGCCAACAGGGGAGGGAGACCCAGTACTTC	CASSQQGRETQYF
TRBJ2-7	TRBV19	TRBD1	-	TGTGCCACCAGGGACAGGATCGTCCACGAGCAGTACTTC	CATRDRIVHEQYF
TRBJ2-4	TRBV5-1	TRBD1	-	TGCGCCAGCAGCTCGCAGGGGGACATTCAGTACTTC	CASSSQGDIQYF
TRBJ2-2	TRBV28	TRBD2	-	TGTGCCAGCAGGCCGGGGGGGCCGAACACCGGGGAGCTGTTTTTT	CASRPGGPNTGELFF
TRBJ1-1	TRBV18	TRBD1	-	TGTGCCAGCTCACCCGAACAGGGGGCAGCTTTCTTT	CASSPEQGAAFF
TRBJ2-1	TRBV7-2	TRBD2	-	TGTGCCAGCAGCCTAGTAAGGTTAGCGGGGGGATACAATGAGCAGTTCTTC	CASSLVRLAGGYNEQFF
TRBJ2-7	TRBV28	-	few	TGTGCCAGCAGTCCGCCCCGAAGCAGCAGGGTTGTCGAGCAGTACTTC	CASSPPRSSRVVEQYF
TRBJ2-3	TRBV12-5	TRBD2	-	TGTGCTAGTGGCTTGGGACTATCTAGCACAGATACGCAGTATTTT	CASGLGLSSTDTQYF
TRBJ1-2	TRBV2	-	few	TGTGCCAGCATCGAATCCGTCCAGGGCCCCTATGGCTACACCTTC	CASIESVQGPYGYTF
TRBJ2-7	TRBV9	TRBD2	-	TGTGCCAGCAGCTTCCGACTAGCGGGGGCAGAGCAGTACTTC	CASSFRLAGAEQYF
TRBJ1-1	TRBV29-1	-	few	TGCAGCGTTGTTCCAGGGGAGAAAACTGAAGCTTTCTTT	CSVVPGEKTEAFF
TRBJ1-1	TRBV5-6	-	-	TGTGCCAGCAGCTTGTCCACTGAAGCTTTCTTT	CASSLSTEAFF
TRBJ1-2	TRBV7-3	TRBD1	-	TGTGCCAGCAGCTTAAGCCCGACAGGGCTTGGCTACACCTTC	CASSLSPTGLGYTF
TRBJ1-1	TRBV4-2	-	-	TGTGCCAGCAGCCACCCCGAGAACACTGAAGCTTTCTTT	CASSHPENTEAFF
TRBJ1-2	TRBV5-1	-	many	TGCGCCAGCGGGGATTCGGGACTCTTCTATGGCTACACCTTC	CASGDSGLFYGYTF
TRBJ1-3	TRBV29-1	-	-	TGCAGCGTTGTATGGGAGGATGGAAACACCATATATTTT	CSVVWEDGNTIYF
TRBJ2-5	TRBV19	-	-	TGTGCCAGTAGTATTTCTGAGCAGGGGTGGACCCAGTACTTC	CASSISEQGWTQYF
TRBJ1-1	TRBV6-5	TRBD1	-	TGTGCCAGCAACCCTCAGGGGGACAGGGGTCCTGAAGCTTTCTTT	CASNPQGDRGPEAFF
TRBJ2-3	TRBV11-2	TRBD1	-	TGTGCCAGCAGCTTACGGAGGGACAGGGTGGGCCCAGATACGCAGTATTTT	CASSLRRDRVGPDTQYF
TRBJ1-1	TRBV6-5	-	-	TGTGCCAGCACCAGGCGGGGGGGCATCACTGAAGCTTTCTTT	CASTRRGGITEAFF
TRBJ1-6	TRBV7-2	-	-	TGTGCCAGCAGCAACCAGGGGTCGAATTCACCCCTCCACTTT	CASSNQGSNSPLHF
TRBJ1-1	TRBV19	-	few	TGTGCCAGTAGTTGGGCAGTCGATGGGAACACTGAAGCTTTCTTT	CASSWAVDGNTEAFF
TRBJ1-1	TRBV5-1	-	-	TGCGCCAGCAGCCAGTCCCCAGGGACGGACACTGAAGCTTTCTTT	CASSQSPGTDTEAFF
TRBJ1-5	TRBV9	-	few	TGTGCCAGCAGCGTAGCCCCCAGTCAGCCCCAGCATTTT	CASSVAPSQPQHF
TRBJ2-1	TRBV11-3	TRBD1	-	TGTGCCAGCGGACAGGGGTCGACCAATGAGCAGTTCTTC	CASGQGSTNEQFF
TRBJ1-3	TRBV19	-	once	TGTGCCAGTAGTTCCGGATTCTCTGGAAACACCATATATTTT	CASSSGFSGNTIYF
TRBJ2-1	TRBV5-1	TRBD2	-	TGCGCCAGCAGCTTGGATTGGGGGGGCTACAATGAGCAGTTCTTC	CASSLDWGGYNEQFF
TRBJ1-1	TRBV6-5	-	-	TGTGCCAGCAGTCCCCTGAGAGGCGCGGGGACTGAAGCTTTCTTT	CASSPLRGAGTEAFF
TRBJ1-6	TRBV27	-	-	TGTGCCAGCAGCGCGGCAGGACACTCCTATAATTCACCCCTCCACTTT	CASSAAGHSYNSPLHF
TRBJ1-1	TRBV2	-	-	TGTGCCAGCAGTGCCCTGGCAGGGAAGTCCACTGAAGCTTTCTTT	CASSALAGKSTEAFF
TRBJ1-3	TRBV7-9	-	-	TGTGCCAGCAGCTTAGGTACCGTGGACACCATATATTTT	CASSLGTVDTIYF
TRBJ2-5	TRBV4-2	-	-	TGTGCCAGCAGCCAAGGGCAACAAGAGACCCAGTACTTC	CASSQGQQETQYF
TRBJ1-2	TRBV15	TRBD1	-	TGTGCCACCCACAGGGGGGACTATGGCTACACCTTC	CATHRGDYGYTF
TRBJ2-5	TRBV9	TRBD2	once	TGTGCCAGCAGCGCCTCCGGACTAGCGGGGTTAGGCGAGACCCAGTACTTC	CASSASGLAGLGETQYF
TRBJ2-1	TRBV2	-	-	TGTGCCAGCACCCCAAATTTGAGCTCCTACAATGAGCAGTTCTTC	CASTPNLSSYNEQFF
TRBJ1-1	TRBV15	-	-	TGTGCCACCACGAGCGACTTGAACACTGAAGCTTTCTTT	CATTSDLNTEAFF
TRBJ2-6	TRBV5-6	-	-	TGTGCCAGCAGCTCCACAGGGCCCGGGGCCAACGTCCTGACTTTC	CASSSTGPGANVLTF
TRBJ1-4	TRBV19	TRBD1	-	TGTGCCAGTAGCCCCGGAGGGACAGACGAAGCAACTAATGAAAAACTGTTTTTT	CASSPGGTDEATNEKLFF
TRBJ2-7	TRBV29-1	-	-	TGCAGCGTTGGTATGCGACTAACCTACGAGCAGTACTTC	CSVGMRLTYEQYF
TRBJ2-2	TRBV7-2	TRBD1	-	TGTGCCAGCAGCCGGGACAGAAGGGGGGAGCTGTTTTTT	CASSRDRRGELFF
TRBJ1-2	TRBV6-5	-	-	TGTGCCAGCAGTTCGGCCAAGGACGGCTACACCTTC	CASSSAKDGYTF
TRBJ1-6	TRBV18	-	-	TGTGCCAGCTCACCACCGGGGAAGGGTTCACCCCTCCACTTT	CASSPPGKGSPLHF
TRBJ2-4	TRBV5-4	-	-	TGTGCCAGCAGCTTTCCAGGCCGGGACATTCAGTACTTC	CASSFPGRDIQYF
TRBJ1-1	TRBV4-2	-	few	TGTGCCAGCAGCCCATTCTCAGGGGAACCAACTGAAGCTTTCTTT	CASSPFSGEPTEAFF
TRBJ1-5	TRBV4-3	-	-	TGCGCCAGCAGCCAATCGTCGGCAGTTAATCAGCCCCAGCATTTT	CASSQSSAVNQPQHF
TRBJ2-1	TRBV5-6	-	-	TGTGCCAGCGGCCTTGAAAATGAGCAGTTCTTC	CASGLENEQFF
TRBJ2-7	TRBV5-1	-	-	TGCGCCAGCAGCTCAACCTCGTCTTTTCGATCCTACGAGCAGTACTTC	CASSSTSSFRSYEQYF
TRBJ1-2	TRBV28	TRBD1	-	TGTGCCAGCAGTTCCGTCCCGGGACAGGGGACGGCCGGCTACACCTTC	CASSSVPGQGTAGYTF
TRBJ1-2	TRBV6-6	-	-	TGTGCCAGCAGTTTTTTAAACTATGGCTACACCTTC	CASSFLNYGYTF
TRBJ2-7	TRBV6-5	-	once	TGTGCCAGCAGAACAAACCAGGGATGGCAGTACTTC	CASRTNQGWQYF
TRBJ1-4	TRBV5-1	TRBD1	-	TGCGCCAGCAGAAGGGGACAGGGGAATGAAAAACTGTTTTTT	CASRRGQGNEKLFF
TRBJ1-1	TRBV2	-	-	TGTGCCACCTTAGGGACAATAACAGCTGAAGCTTTCTTT	CATLGTITAEAFF
TRBJ2-3	TRBV9	TRBD2	-	TGTGCCAGCAGCGTAGTGCCTAGCGGGGCAGATACGCAGTATTTT	CASSVVPSGADTQYF
TRBJ2-5	TRBV2	TRBD1	-	TGTGCCAGCAGCGGGGACAGAGAAGAGACCCAGTACTTC	CASSGDREETQYF
TRBJ2-3	TRBV28	TRBD1	-	TGTGCCAGCAGTGGCCCGACAGGGGTTTTTAGCACAGATACGCAGTATTTT	CASSGPTGVFSTDTQYF
TRBJ2-2	TRBV4-1	-	-	TGCGCCAGCAGCTTGCAGTCTCGGAACGCCGGGGAGCTGTTTTTT	CASSLQSRNAGELFF
TRBJ1-6	TRBV10-3	TRBD1	few	TGTGCCACCAAATACAGGGGTGAGGGTTCACCCCTCCACTTT	CATKYRGEGSPLHF
TRBJ1-5	TRBV19	-	-	TGTGCCAGTAGTATTTGGGGGGCAGGAGACAATCAGCCCCAGCATTTT	CASSIWGAGDNQPQHF
TRBJ2-3	TRBV4-2	-	-	TGTGCCAGCAGCCAAGAAGTGCGAGATACGCAGTATTTT	CASSQEVRDTQYF